This T cell receptor beta chain was found in a study of radiation and T cells in renal cell carcinoma. Study findings and constraints: Baseline intratumoral clonotype presence is unknown without pretreatment biopsies.

Remarks on this clone: What it recognizes is unknown.

Time point defined: blood 2 weeks post-SBRT. Treatment meaning: 15 Gy SBRT to primary tumor, nephrectomy 4 weeks later. This renal cell carcinoma was of the clear cell type. TCRdb's table, derived via immunoSEQ multiplex PCR, lists solely in-frame clones and lacks some. The sample shows around 120,000 clones, 81% of them seen only once. CDR3 length equals 16 residues. The sequence derives from a woman aged 60-70 years with renal cell carcinoma. The J gene is TRBJ2-1, the V gene TRBV21-1; no DNA check was done on the table's D call, TRBD1. TRBV21-1 is labeled a pseudogene. The input for sequencing was blood, taken from a patient whose treatment included radiotherapy and nephrectomy. In DNA, the CDR3 is TGTGCCAGCAGCAAAGCGAGGGGGATACCCCACAATGAGCAGTTCTTC. This translates into CASSKARGIPHNEQFF.